What follows are 18 T cell receptor beta chains derived from one specimen sequenced in a study of OX40 agonist ivuxolimab in advanced cancers. Generated by immunoSEQ multiplex PCR, the TCRdb table keeps only in-frame clones and is missing some. The repertoire holds about 68,000 clones, with around 83% as singletons. This specimen consisted of CD4+ or CD8+ T cells sorted from blood, obtained in a trial of the OX40 agonist ivuxolimab. The receptors come from an adult with an advanced solid tumor such as melanoma, head and neck, liver or kidney cancer.

This clone was counted once. This sequence joins TRBV20-1 and TRBJ2-1; D is uncertain. Germline V gives CDR1 DFQATT, CDR2 SNEGSKA (reference sequence). The germline V and J ends were trimmed by 5 bases and 16 bases, with 15 bases remaining between them. This CDR3 has 10 amino acids. The CDR3 protein is CSARHAGPFF. CDR3 DNA: TGCAGTGCTCGCCACGCAGGTCCCTTCTTC.

This rearrangement joins TRBV29-1 to TRBJ2-7; the D gene is possibly TRBD1 (5 bases). Germline CDR1 is SQVTM and CDR2 is ANQGSEA. V was cut by 6 bases and J by 0 bases, with 12 bases left in between. The CDR3 has 13 amino acids. CDR3 in amino acids: CSVRDSPSYEQYF. As DNA, the CDR3 is TGCAGCGTCCGCGACAGTCCCTCCTACGAGCAGTACTTC.

The chain recombines TRBV30 with TRBJ1-2; D gene ambiguous. Trimming cost V 1 base and J 4 bases, with 13 bases left between them. The CDR3 loop spans 14 amino acids. CDR1 and CDR2 (germline): GTSNPN, SVGIG (reference sequence). The CDR3 is CAWSEDRSIYGYTF. DNA of the CDR3: TGTGCCTGGAGTGAGGACCGATCTATCTATGGCTACACCTTC.

J is TRBJ2-7 and V is TRBV29-1, with a tentative D call TRBD1 (5 bases). Trimming took 7 bases from V and 5 from J, leaving 12 bases between them. Germline values: CDR1 SQVTM, CDR2 ANQGSEA. CDR3 length: 11 amino acids. Here the CDR3 reads CSGGRSHEQYF. In nucleotides, the CDR3 is TGCAGCGGGGGCAGGTCCCACGAGCAGTACTTC.

The V and J genes are TRBV13 and TRBJ1-3; D is uncertain. CDR3 length: 13 residues. Looked up from germline, CDR1 is PRHDT and CDR2 is FYEKMQ (reference sequence). V was cut by 5 bases and J by 0 bases, with 5 bases left in between. The CDR3 loop is CASSPISGNTIYF. CDR3 bases: TGTGCCAGCAGCCCGATCTCTGGAAACACCATATATTTT.

This sequence joins TRBV7-9 and TRBJ1-5; no reliable D call. V was shortened by 7 bases and J by 6 bases, with 13 bases between the two germline ends. The germline V gene encodes CDR1 SEHNR and CDR2 FQNEAQ (reference sequence). The CDR3 has 13 amino acids. The CDR3 sequence: CASTPGVGQPQHF. Here the CDR3 DNA reads TGTGCCAGCACCCCTGGGGTAGGTCAGCCCCAGCATTTT.

The chain employs TRBV7-8 and TRBJ2-1; no clear D. The CDR3 length is 15 residues. Germline V gives CDR1 SGHVS, CDR2 FQNEAQ. Trimming pared 6 bases from V and 0 bases from J, leaving 12 bases between. Written as DNA, the CDR3 is TGTGCCAGCAGGGGCAACAGACACTCCTACAATGAGCAGTTCTTC. Its protein product is CASRGNRHSYNEQFF.

The chain is built from TRBV29-1 and TRBJ2-4; maybe TRBD1 (6 bases). V lost 3 bases and J 5 bases, leaving 8 bases between the germline ends. CDR1 and CDR2 (germline): SQVTM, ANQGSEA. The CDR3 extends over 12 amino acids. This CDR3 is CSVDPGENIQYF. The CDR3, as DNA: TGCAGCGTTGACCCAGGGGAAAACATTCAGTACTTC.

This rearrangement joins TRBV5-1 to TRBJ2-5; D remains ambiguous. Trimming took 0 bases from V and 5 from J, leaving 14 bases between them. The CDR3 extends over 15 amino acids. Germline V CDR1 and CDR2: SGHRS, YFSETQ. In DNA form, the CDR3 reads TGCGCCAGCAGCTTGGGCCTAGGGATTCGGGAGACCCAGTACTTC. The encoded protein is CASSLGLGIRETQYF. Looking up the rest from reference TRBV5-1 and TRBJ2-5 gives the full variable domain: KAGVTQTPRYLIKTRGQQVTLSCSPISGHRSVSWYQQTPGQGLQFLFEYFSETQRNKGNFPGRFSGRQFSNSRSEMNVSTLELGDSALYLCASSLGLGIRETQYFGPGTRLLVL.

The rearrangement joins TRBV5-5 to TRBJ2-7; 8 bases fit TRBD1. The CDR3 length is 16 residues. V lost 1 base, J lost 0 bases, and 6 bases stayed unmatched. Looked up from germline, CDR1 is SGHKS and CDR2 is YYEKEE (reference sequence). As DNA, the CDR3 is TGTGCCAGCAGCTTGATTCAGGGGGCGACCTCCTACGAGCAGTACTTC. Translating it yields CASSLIQGATSYEQYF.

In this sample, this clone turned up once. The chain carries TRBV20-1 and TRBJ2-1; D gene ambiguous. CDR3 length: 11 residues. V lost 1 base to trimming and J lost 4 bases, with 2 bases between them. Germline V gene sequence: CDR1 DFQATT, CDR2 SNEGSKA (reference sequence). As DNA, the CDR3 is TGCAGTGCTAGAGTGTACAATGAGCAGTTCTTC. Its protein product is CSARVYNEQFF.

By sample share, this clone is medium-sized. The chain employs TRBV11-2 and TRBJ2-7; TRBD1 matches at 7 bases. J gave up 4 bases and V 0 bases, and 3 bases lay outside the gene matches. CDR1 and CDR2 from the germline V gene are SGHAT and FQNNGV. CDR3 length: 14 amino acids. CDR3 residues: CASSLEPGGYEQYF. The DNA for the CDR3 is TGTGCCAGCAGCTTAGAGCCAGGGGGATACGAGCAGTACTTC. The full variable domain, completed using reference TRBV11-2 and TRBJ2-7, is EAGVAQSPRYKIIEKRQSVAFWCNPISGHATLYWYQQILGQGPKLLIQFQNNGVVDDSQLPKDRFSAERLKGVDSTLKIQPAKLEDSAVYLCASSLEPGGYEQYFGPGTRLTVT.

The chain carries TRBV9 and TRBJ2-5, with D perhaps being TRBD1 or TRBD2 (5 bases each). This CDR3 has 13 amino acids. Germline assignment: CDR1 SGDLS and CDR2 YYNGEE. Trimming shortened V by 0 bases and J by 7 bases, and 10 bases separated the two germline ends. CDR3 protein: CASSVAGLGTQYF. CDR3 sequence (DNA): TGTGCCAGCAGCGTAGCGGGGCTCGGGACCCAGTACTTC.

The CDR3 here is CATSSSGRRERNEQFF. DNA for the CDR3: TGTGCCACCAGCAGTTCCGGACGGAGGGAAAGAAATGAGCAGTTCTTC. The rearrangement links TRBV15 to TRBJ2-1; possible D gene TRBD2, 6 bases. V was clipped by 3 bases and J by 7 bases, with 19 bases between them. This CDR3 region has 16 residues. Germline V gene sequence: CDR1 LNHNV, CDR2 YYDKDF (reference sequence).

This chain uses TRBV11-3 with TRBJ2-7; 12 positions match TRBD2. The CDR3 runs to 15 residues. The germline V gene encodes CDR1 SGHNT and CDR2 YENEEA. V shed 1 base, J shed 7 bases, and the junction held 5 bases outside the gene matches. The CDR3: CASSLGLAGVGEQYF. The DNA for the CDR3 is TGTGCCAGCAGCTTAGGACTAGCGGGAGTTGGGGAGCAGTACTTC.

The chain employs TRBV7-9 and TRBJ1-3; possibly TRBD1 for D (6 bases). The CDR3 loop spans 16 amino acids. V lost 1 base and J lost 3, with 13 bases in between. CDR1 and CDR2 from the germline V gene are SEHNR and FQNEAQ (reference sequence). The CDR3 DNA sequence: TGTGCCAGCAGCTTAGGTGGCAGGGGTTTTGGAAACACCATATATTTT. As protein: CASSLGGRGFGNTIYF.

The V call is TRBV7-6, the J call TRBJ2-7; tentatively, D is TRBD2 (5 bases). The CDR3 consists of 14 residues. Trimming removed 2 bases at V and 1 base at J, with 9 bases between. Germline loops: CDR1 SGHVS, CDR2 FNYEAQ. CDR3 residues: CASSLYLASYEQYF. The CDR3 coding sequence is TGTGCCAGCAGCTTATACCTAGCTTCCTACGAGCAGTACTTC.

The V gene is TRBV19, the J gene TRBJ1-1; the D is unclear. Germline CDR1 LNHDA, CDR2 SQIVND (reference sequence). The V end was cut by 3 bases, the J end by 5 bases, with 25 bases between. There are 18 residues in the CDR3. Written as DNA, the CDR3 is TGTGCCAGTAGTATGGCATACACGGGAGGAGGTTTGTGGACTGAAGCTTTCTTT. Translation gives CASSMAYTGGGLWTEAFF.